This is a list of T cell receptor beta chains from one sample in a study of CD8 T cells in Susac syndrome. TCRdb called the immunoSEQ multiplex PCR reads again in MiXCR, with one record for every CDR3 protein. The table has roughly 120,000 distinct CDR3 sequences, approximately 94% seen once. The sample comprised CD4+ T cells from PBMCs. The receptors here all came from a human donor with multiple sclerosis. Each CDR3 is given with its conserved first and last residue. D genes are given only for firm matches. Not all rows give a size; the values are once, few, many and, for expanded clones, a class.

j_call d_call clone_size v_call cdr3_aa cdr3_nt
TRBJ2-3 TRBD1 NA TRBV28 CASSLTGVPTDTQYF TGTGCCAGCAGTTTGACAGGGGTCCCCACAGATACGCAGTATTTT
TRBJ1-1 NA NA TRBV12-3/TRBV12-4 CARSLRGGGTEAFF TGTGCCCGCAGTTTAAGGGGTGGAGGCACTGAAGCTTTCTTT
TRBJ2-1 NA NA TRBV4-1 CASSQGGRGPSYNEQFF TGCGCCAGCAGTCAAGGGGGACGGGGGCCATCCTACAATGAGCAGTTCTTC
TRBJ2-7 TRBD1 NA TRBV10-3 CAINRDRGYEQYF TGTGCCATCAATCGGGACAGGGGGTACGAGCAGTACTTC
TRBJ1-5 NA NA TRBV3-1 CASSQGTGGVNQPQHF TGTGCCAGCAGCCAAGGAACGGGGGGGGTCAATCAGCCCCAGCATTTT
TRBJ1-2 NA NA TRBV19 CASSIRDGYTF TGTGCCAGTAGTATCCGGGATGGCTACACCTTC
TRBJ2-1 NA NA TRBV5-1 CASSSALDEQFF TGCGCCAGCAGCTCGGCCCTCGATGAGCAGTTCTTC
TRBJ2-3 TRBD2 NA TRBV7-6 CASSLGALAGGSDTQYF TGTGCCAGCAGCTTAGGCGCATTAGCGGGAGGGTCAGATACGCAGTATTTT
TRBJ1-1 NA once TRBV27 CASSLKPRDTEAFF TGTGCCAGCAGTTTAAAGCCCCGGGACACTGAAGCTTTCTTT
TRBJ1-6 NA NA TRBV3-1 CASSQSGSEGYSPLHF TGTGCCAGCAGCCAAAGTGGAAGCGAGGGGTACTCACCCCTCCACTTT
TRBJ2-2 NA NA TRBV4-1 CASSQDYSGANTGELFF TGCGCCAGCAGCCAAGATTATTCAGGGGCCAACACCGGGGAGCTGTTTTTT
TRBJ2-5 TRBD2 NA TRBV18 CASSPLAGVETQYF TGTGCCAGCTCACCACTTGCGGGAGTAGAGACCCAGTACTTC
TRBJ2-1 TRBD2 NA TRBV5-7 CASSLGLVAGESSYNEQFF TGTGCCAGCAGCTTGGGATTGGTAGCGGGGGAGAGCTCCTACAATGAGCAGTTCTTC
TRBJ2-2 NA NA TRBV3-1 CASSQVSGPGELFF TGTGCCAGCAGCCAAGTTTCAGGGCCCGGGGAGCTGTTTTTT
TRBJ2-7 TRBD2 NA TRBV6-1 CASSPFRGAGGPIDEQYF TGTGCCAGCAGCCCCTTTCGGGGGGCGGGAGGGCCAATCGACGAGCAGTACTTC
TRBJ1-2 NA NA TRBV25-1 CASSILGHGGRELGGYTF TGTGCCAGCAGCATTCTTGGGCACGGGGGACGGGAACTCGGGGGCTACACCTTC
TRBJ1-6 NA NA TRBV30 CAWGTRDNSPLHF TGTGCCTGGGGGACCCGGGATAATTCACCCCTCCACTTT
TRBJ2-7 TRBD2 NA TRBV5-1 CASSLGTSGRASYEQYF TGCGCCAGCAGCTTGGGGACTAGCGGGAGGGCCAGCTACGAGCAGTACTTC
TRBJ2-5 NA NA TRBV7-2 CASSPGTWKGETQYF TGTGCCAGCAGCCCAGGGACATGGAAGGGGGAGACCCAGTACTTC
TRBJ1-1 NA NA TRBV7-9 CASSRMRPTGSAEAFF TGTGCCAGCAGCCGAATGCGTCCAACAGGGTCGGCTGAAGCTTTCTTT
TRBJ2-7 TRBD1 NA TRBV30 CAWSPISGRGPWEQYF TGTGCCTGGAGCCCAATCTCGGGCAGGGGGCCTTGGGAGCAGTACTTC
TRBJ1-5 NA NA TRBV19 CASSILNGNQPQHF TGTGCCAGTAGTATATTGAACGGAAATCAGCCCCAGCATTTT
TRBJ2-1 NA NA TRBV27 CASIGLWTNNEQFF TGTGCCAGCATAGGCCTATGGACAAACAATGAGCAGTTCTTC
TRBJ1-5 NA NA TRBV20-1 CSASSSNQPQHF TGCAGTGCCTCCTCATCCAATCAGCCCCAGCATTTT
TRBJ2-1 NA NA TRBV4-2 CASSHDRTNEQFF TGTGCCAGCAGCCACGACCGGACGAATGAGCAGTTCTTC
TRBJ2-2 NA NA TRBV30 CAMGGTGELFF TGTGCCATGGGGGGCACCGGGGAGCTGTTTTTT